This T cell receptor beta chain was observed in a study of technical replicates of blood from a handful of donors. The ends lost 6 bases at V and 7 bases at J; junction bases unmatched: 18. CDR3 length: 18 residues. In germline, CDR1 is SGHTA, CDR2 FQGTGA. Assay used: immunoSEQ multiplex PCR; TCRdb lists only in-frame clones, some missing. This sample has 55,000 to 65,000 clones, with approximately 86% found just once. Sequenced sample: PBMCs. The receptor comes from a human donor in good health. Some clones in this sample may be carry-over from other donors' samples. The V call is TRBV7-3, the J call TRBJ2-1, with 10 bases lining up with TRBD2. The CDR3 DNA follows: TGTGCCAGCAGGCCCCCTGGGGTAGCGGGAGGTCCTGGGAATGAGCAGTTCTTC. Its translation is CASRPPGVAGGPGNEQFF.